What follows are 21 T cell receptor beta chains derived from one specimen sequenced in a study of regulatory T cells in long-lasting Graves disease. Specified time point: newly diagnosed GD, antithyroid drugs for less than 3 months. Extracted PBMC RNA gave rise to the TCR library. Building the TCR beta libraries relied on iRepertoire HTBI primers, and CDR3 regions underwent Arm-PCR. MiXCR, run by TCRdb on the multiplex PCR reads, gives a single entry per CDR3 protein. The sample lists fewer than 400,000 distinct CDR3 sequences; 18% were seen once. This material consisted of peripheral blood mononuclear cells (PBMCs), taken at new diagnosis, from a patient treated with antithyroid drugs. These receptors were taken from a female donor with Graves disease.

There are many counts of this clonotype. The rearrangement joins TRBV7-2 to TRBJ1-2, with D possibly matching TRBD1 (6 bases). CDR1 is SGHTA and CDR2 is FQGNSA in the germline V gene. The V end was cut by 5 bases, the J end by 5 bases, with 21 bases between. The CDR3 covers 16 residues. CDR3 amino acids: CASSTDGGRAPYGYTF. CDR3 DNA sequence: TGTGCCAGCAGCACAGATGGGGGGCGAGCCCCTTATGGCTACACCTTC.

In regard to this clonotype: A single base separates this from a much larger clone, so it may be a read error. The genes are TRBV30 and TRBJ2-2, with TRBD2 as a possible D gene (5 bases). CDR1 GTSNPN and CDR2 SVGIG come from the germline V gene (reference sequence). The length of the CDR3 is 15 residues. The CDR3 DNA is TGTGCCTGGAGTGTAAGTTCCTCTCTCACCGGGGAGCTGGTTTTT. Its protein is CAWSVSSSLTGELVF. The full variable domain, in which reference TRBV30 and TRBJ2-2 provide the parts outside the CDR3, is SQTIHQWPATLVQPVGSPLSLECTVEGTSNPNLYWYRQAAGRGLQLLFYSVGIGQISSEVPQNLSASRPQDRQFILSSKKLLLSDSGFYLCAWSVSSSLTGELVFGEGSRLTVL.

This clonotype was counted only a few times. DNA of the CDR3: TGTGCCAGCAGCTCCCGATCCGGGACCCTCGAGCAGTACTTC. Its protein product is CASSSRSGTLEQYF. V is TRBV11-3 and J is TRBJ2-7, with D tentatively TRBD1 or TRBD2 (5 bases each). The germline gives CDR1 SGHNT, CDR2 YENEEA. Trimming took 4 bases from V and 6 from J, leaving 16 bases between them. The CDR3 length is 14 residues.

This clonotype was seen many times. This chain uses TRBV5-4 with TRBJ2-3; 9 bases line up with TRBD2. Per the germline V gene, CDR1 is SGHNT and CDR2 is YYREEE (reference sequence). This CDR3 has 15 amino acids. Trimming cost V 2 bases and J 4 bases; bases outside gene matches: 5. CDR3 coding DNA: TGTGCCAGCAGCTTAGTAGCGGGAGCCCCAGATACGCAGTATTTT. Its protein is CASSLVAGAPDTQYF.

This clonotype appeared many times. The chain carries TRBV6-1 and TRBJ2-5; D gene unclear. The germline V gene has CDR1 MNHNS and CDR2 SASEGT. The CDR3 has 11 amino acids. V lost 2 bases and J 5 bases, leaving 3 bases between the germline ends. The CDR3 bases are TGTGCCAGCAGTGAACTCGAGACCCAGTACTTC. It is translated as CASSELETQYF.

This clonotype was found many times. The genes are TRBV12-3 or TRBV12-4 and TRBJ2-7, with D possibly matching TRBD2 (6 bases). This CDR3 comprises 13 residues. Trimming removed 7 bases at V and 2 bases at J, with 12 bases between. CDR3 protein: CASKAGAAYEQYF. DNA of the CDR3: TGTGCCAGCAAAGCGGGCGCCGCCTACGAGCAGTACTTC.

CDR3 in amino acids: CASDSGSHNPRNTGELFF. The CDR3 DNA follows: TGTGCCAGCGACTCCGGGAGTCATAACCCGAGAAACACCGGGGAGCTGTTTTTT. The genes are TRBV19 and TRBJ2-2; D is possibly TRBD2 (6 bases). CDR1 is LNHDA and CDR2 is SQIVND in the germline V gene (reference sequence). The CDR3 totals 18 residues. V lost 9 bases, J lost 2 bases, and 25 bases lay in between.

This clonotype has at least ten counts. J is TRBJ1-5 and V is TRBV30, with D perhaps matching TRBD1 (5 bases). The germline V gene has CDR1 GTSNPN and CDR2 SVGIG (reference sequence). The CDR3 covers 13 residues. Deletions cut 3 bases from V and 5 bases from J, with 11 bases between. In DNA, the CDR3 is TGTGCCTGGAGCGACGGGACGGATCAGCCCCAGCATTTT. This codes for CAWSDGTDQPQHF.

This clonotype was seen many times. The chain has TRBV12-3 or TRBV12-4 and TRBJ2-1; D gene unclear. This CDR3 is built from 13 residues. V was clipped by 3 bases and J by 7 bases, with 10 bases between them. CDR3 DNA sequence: TGTGCCAGCAGTTTTGGAGCACTAAATGAGCAGTTCTTC. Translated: CASSFGALNEQFF.

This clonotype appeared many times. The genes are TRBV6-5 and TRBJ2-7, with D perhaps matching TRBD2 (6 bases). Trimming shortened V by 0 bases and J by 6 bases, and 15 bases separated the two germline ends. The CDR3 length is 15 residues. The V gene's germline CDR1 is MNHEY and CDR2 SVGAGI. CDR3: CASSYSPRLDFEQYF. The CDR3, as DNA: TGTGCCAGCAGTTACTCCCCTCGACTAGACTTCGAGCAGTACTTC.

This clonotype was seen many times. The CDR3 sequence is CASSPQVGGEQYF. The CDR3, as DNA: TGTGCCAGCAGCCCTCAAGTGGGAGGGGAGCAGTACTTC. The chain employs TRBV3-1 and TRBJ2-7; 7 nucleotides match TRBD2. The J segment lost 7 bases and the V segment lost 4 bases, leaving 7 bases of the junction unmatched. This CDR3 region has 13 residues. From germline, CDR1 is LGHDT and CDR2 YNNKEL (reference sequence).

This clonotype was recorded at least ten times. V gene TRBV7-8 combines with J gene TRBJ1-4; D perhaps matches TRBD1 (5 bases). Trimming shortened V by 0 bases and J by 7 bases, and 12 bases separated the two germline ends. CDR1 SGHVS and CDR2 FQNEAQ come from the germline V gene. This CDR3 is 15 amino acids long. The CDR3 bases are TGTGCCAGCAGCTTAGCTGGGGCAGGGAGTGAAAAACTGTTTTTT. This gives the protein CASSLAGAGSEKLFF.

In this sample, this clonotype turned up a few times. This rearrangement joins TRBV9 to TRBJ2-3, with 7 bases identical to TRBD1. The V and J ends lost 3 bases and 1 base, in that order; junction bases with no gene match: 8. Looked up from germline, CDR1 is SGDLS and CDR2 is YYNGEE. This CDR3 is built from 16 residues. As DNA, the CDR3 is TGTGCCAGCAGCGACGACAGGGTGAGGGGCACAGATACGCAGTATTTT. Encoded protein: CASSDDRVRGTDTQYF.

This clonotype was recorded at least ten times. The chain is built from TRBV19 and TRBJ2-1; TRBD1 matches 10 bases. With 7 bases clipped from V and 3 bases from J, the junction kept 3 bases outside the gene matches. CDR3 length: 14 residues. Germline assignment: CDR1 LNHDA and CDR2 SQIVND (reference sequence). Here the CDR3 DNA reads TGTGCCAGTAAGAGGGACAGGGGCTACAATGAGCAGTTCTTC. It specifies CASKRDRGYNEQFF.

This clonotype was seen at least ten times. The CDR3 nucleotides read TGTGCCAGCAGCCCCCAGGTCTTACAGGTCTACACTGAAGCTTTCTTT. Amino acids: CASSPQVLQVYTEAFF. V gene TRBV11-2 combines with J gene TRBJ1-1, with D possibly being TRBD1 (5 bases). The CDR3 spans 16 residues. Germline CDR1 and CDR2: SGHAT and FQNNGV. Between the trimmed V and J ends, which lost 5 bases and 3 bases, there was a span of 19 bases.

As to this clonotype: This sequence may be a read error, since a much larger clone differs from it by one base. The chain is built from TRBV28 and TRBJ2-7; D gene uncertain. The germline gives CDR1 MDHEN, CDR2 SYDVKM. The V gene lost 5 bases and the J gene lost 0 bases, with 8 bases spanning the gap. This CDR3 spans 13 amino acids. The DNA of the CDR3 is TGTGCCAGCAGTACGCGGAACTCCTACGAGCAGTACTTC. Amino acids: CASSTRNSYEQYF.

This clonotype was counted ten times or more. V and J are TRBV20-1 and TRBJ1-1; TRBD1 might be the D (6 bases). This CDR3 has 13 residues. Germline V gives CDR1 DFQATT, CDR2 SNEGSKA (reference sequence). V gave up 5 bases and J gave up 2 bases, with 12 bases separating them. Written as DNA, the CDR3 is TGCAGTGCTCCAAACAGGGTAAACACTGAAGCTTTCTTT. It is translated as CSAPNRVNTEAFF.

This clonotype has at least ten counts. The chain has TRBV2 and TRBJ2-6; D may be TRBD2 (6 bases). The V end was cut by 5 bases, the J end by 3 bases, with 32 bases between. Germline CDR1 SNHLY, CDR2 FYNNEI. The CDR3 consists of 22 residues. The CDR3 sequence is CASSPRWPGLPPPFFGANVLTF. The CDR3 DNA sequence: TGTGCCAGCAGTCCCCGATGGCCAGGACTACCCCCTCCGTTTTTTGGGGCCAACGTCCTGACTTTC.

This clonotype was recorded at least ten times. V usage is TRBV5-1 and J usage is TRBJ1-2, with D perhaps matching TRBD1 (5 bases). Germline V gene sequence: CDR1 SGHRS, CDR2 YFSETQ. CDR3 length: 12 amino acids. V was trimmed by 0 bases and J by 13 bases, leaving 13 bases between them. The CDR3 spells CASSLDGGGLTF. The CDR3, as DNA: TGCGCCAGCAGCTTGGACGGGGGGGGACTCACCTTC.

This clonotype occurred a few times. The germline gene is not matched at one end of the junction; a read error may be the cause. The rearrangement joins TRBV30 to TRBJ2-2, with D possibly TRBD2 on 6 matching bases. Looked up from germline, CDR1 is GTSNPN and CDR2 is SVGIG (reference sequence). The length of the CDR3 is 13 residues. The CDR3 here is CVWRAPRTGELFF. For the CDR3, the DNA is TGTGTCTGGAGGGCCCCTAGGACCGGGGAGCTGTTTTTT.

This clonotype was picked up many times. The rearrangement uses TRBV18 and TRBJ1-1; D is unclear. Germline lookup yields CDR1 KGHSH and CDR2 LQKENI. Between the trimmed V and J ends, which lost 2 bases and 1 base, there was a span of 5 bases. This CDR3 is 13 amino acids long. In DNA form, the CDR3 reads TGTGCCAGCTCACCAGGTAGGAACACTGAAGCTTTCTTT. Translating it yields CASSPGRNTEAFF.